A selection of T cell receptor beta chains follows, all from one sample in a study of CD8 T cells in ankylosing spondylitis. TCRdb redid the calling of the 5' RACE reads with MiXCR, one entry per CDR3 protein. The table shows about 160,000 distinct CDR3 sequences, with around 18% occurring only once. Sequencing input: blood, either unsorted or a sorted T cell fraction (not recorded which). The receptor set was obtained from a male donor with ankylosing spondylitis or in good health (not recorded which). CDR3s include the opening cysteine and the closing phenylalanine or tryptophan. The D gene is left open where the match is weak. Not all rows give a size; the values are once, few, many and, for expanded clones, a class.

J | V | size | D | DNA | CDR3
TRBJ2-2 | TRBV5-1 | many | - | TGCGCCAGCAGCTGGGGTAGCGGGAACACCGGGGAGCTGTTTTTT | CASSWGSGNTGELFF
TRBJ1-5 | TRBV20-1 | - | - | TGCAGTGCTAGAGGTCAACAGGGTATAGATCAGCCCCAGCATTTT | CSARGQQGIDQPQHF
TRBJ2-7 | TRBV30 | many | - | TGTGCCTGGAGGACCCGGCCGGCCTACGAGCAGTACTTC | CAWRTRPAYEQYF
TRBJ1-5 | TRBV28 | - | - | TGTGCCAGCAGTATCCTCAACGGGAATCAGCCCCAGCATTTT | CASSILNGNQPQHF
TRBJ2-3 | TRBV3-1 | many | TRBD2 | TGTGCCAGCAGCCAAGATCGACTAGCGGGGACCTCCGTGGATACGCAGTATTTT | CASSQDRLAGTSVDTQYF
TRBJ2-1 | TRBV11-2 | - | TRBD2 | TGTGCCAGCAGCTCAACCCGCTGGGGGCGGGAGGGCCGTTGGGACAATGAGCAGTTCTTC | CASSSTRWGREGRWDNEQFF
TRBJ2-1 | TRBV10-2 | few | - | TGCGCCACTTTCTCCCCGGGACGGGAGAGCTCCTACAATGAGCAGTTCTTC | CATFSPGRESSYNEQFF
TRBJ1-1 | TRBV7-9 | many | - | TGTGCCAGCAGCAGTAAGGGGAGCAGCACTGAAGCTTTCTTT | CASSSKGSSTEAFF
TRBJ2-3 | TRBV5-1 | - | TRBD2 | TGCGCCAGCAGCTTGGCCACTAGCGGGAGTGTTAGGGCCACAGATACGCAGTATTTT | CASSLATSGSVRATDTQYF
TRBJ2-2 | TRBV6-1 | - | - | TGTGCCAGCAGTGAAGGGGTGGTCGCCGGGGAGCTGTTTTTT | CASSEGVVAGELFF
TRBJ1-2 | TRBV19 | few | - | TGTGCCAGTAGTATAGTCGTCGGGGCGCAAGGCTACACCTTC | CASSIVVGAQGYTF
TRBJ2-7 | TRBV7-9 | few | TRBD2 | TGTGCCAGCAGCTTACTACCGGGACTAGCGGGAGTAGAGCAGTACTTC | CASSLLPGLAGVEQYF
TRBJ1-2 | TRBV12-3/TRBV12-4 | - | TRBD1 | TGTGCCAGCACCCAGACAGGGGCCTATGGCTACACCTTC | CASTQTGAYGYTF
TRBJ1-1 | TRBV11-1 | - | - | TGTGCCAGCAGCCTTCTGCCCCCAGTAGGGTCCACAGCAAGACGAGGGTCTGAAGCTTTCTTT | CASSLLPPVGSTARRGSEAFF
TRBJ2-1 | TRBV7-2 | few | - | TGTGCCAGCAGCTTATTTTTCGATACCAATGAGCAGTTCTTC | CASSLFFDTNEQFF
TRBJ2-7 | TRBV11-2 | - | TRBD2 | TGTGCCAGCAGCTCGATCACCGGGACTAGCGGGAGCGTATACGAGCAGTACTTC | CASSSITGTSGSVYEQYF
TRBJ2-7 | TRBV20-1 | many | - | TGCAGTGCGACCCCCGGGAAAGTTACCTACGAGCAGTACTTC | CSATPGKVTYEQYF